This entry lists 26 T cell receptor beta chains sequenced from one sample in a study of beta chain features in type 1 diabetes. Investigators reverse transcribed all isolated RNA, so they sequenced expressed TCRB transcripts. TCRdb's table, derived via immunoSEQ multiplex PCR, lists solely in-frame clones and lacks some. The sample records 300,000 to 400,000 clones, 8% to 13% being singletons. Source material: naive CD4+ T cells from blood. The receptor source for this set is a woman between 25 and 40 years old in good health.

This clone was observed a few times. The gene calls are TRBV28 and TRBJ1-5; D remains unclear. Germline V lookup: CDR1 MDHEN, CDR2 SYDVKM. With 2 bases removed from V and 3 bases from J, the gap between germline ends came to 8 bases. This CDR3 region has 14 residues. CDR3 region: CASSLAQPNQPQHF. CDR3 bases: TGTGCCAGCAGTTTAGCACAGCCCAATCAGCCCCAGCATTTT.

In its sample, this clone was seen a few times. This sequence joins TRBV5-1 and TRBJ2-1; TRBD2 matches 13 bases. Germline values: CDR1 SGHRS, CDR2 YFSETQ. Losses at the gene ends were 4 bases for V and 6 bases for J; bases not matched to a gene: 7. The CDR3 has 16 amino acids. CDR3 DNA: TGCGCCAGCAGCGAAGGGACTAGCGGGGCGCTCAATGAGCAGTTCTTC. Translation: CASSEGTSGALNEQFF.

The chain links TRBV18 to TRBJ1-2, with a tentative D call TRBD1 (5 bases). The germline CDR1 and CDR2 sequences are KGHSH and LQKENI. V gave up 2 bases and J gave up 6 bases, with 16 bases separating them. CDR3 length: 15 residues. The CDR3 region has the DNA TGTGCCAGCTCACCAGGCAGGGAGGCCTCCGATGGCTACACCTTC. This encodes CASSPGREASDGYTF. The full variable domain, its missing parts supplied by reference TRBV18 and TRBJ1-2, is NAGVMQNPRHLVRRRGQEARLRCSPMKGHSHVYWYRQLPEEGLKFMVYLQKENIIDESGMPKERFSAEFPKEGPSILRIQQVVRGDSAAYFCASSPGREASDGYTFGSGTRLTVV.

This chain links TRBV30 with TRBJ1-2; TRBD1 agrees at 8 bases. The J segment lost 7 bases and the V segment lost 0 bases, leaving 16 bases of the junction unmatched. CDR1 and CDR2 (germline): GTSNPN, SVGIG (reference sequence). The CDR3 totals 17 residues. CDR3 amino acids: CAWSVGTGLRTTFGYTF. The CDR3 nucleotides are TGTGCCTGGAGTGTCGGGACAGGACTACGGACCACGTTTGGCTACACCTTC.

This clone was counted only a few times. The chain recombines TRBV5-6 with TRBJ2-5; 7 bases are shared with TRBD1. The junction had 5 bases not matched to a gene; V was cut back by 0 bases and J by 12 bases. The CDR3 length is 12 residues. The germline V gene encodes CDR1 SGHDT and CDR2 YYEEEE. The CDR3 nucleotides are TGTGCCAGCAGCTTGGGACAGGGACAGAAGTACTTC. Its translation is CASSLGQGQKYF.

The chain couples TRBV7-3 to TRBJ2-2, with 9 bases identical to TRBD1. The CDR3 sequence is 15 residues long. J was trimmed by 4 bases and V by 5 bases; bases with no gene match: 5. Germline CDR1 and CDR2: SGHTA and FQGTGA. The CDR3: CASSRGQGPTGELFF. The CDR3 coding sequence is TGTGCCAGCAGCCGCGGACAGGGGCCCACCGGGGAGCTGTTTTTT.

The sample holds a few counts of this clone. The V and J genes are TRBV23-1 and TRBJ2-3, with 12 nucleotides matching TRBD2. TRBV23-1 is designated an ORF whose function remains uncertain. Trimming took 6 bases from V and 5 from J; bases not matched to a gene: 15. This CDR3 has 18 amino acids. The CDR3 here is CASRQNQTSGSREDTQYF. The CDR3, as DNA: TGCGCCAGCAGACAAAACCAGACTAGCGGGAGTCGCGAAGATACGCAGTATTTT.

This clone was seen a few times. The rearrangement joins TRBV18 to TRBJ2-1; 10 bases agree with TRBD1. J was trimmed by 4 bases and V by 0 bases; bases with no gene match: 3. Looked up from germline, CDR1 is KGHSH and CDR2 is LQKENI. This CDR3 region has 16 residues. Here the CDR3 DNA reads TGTGCCAGCTCACCACCGGACAGGGGGGCATACAATGAGCAGTTCTTC. This codes for CASSPPDRGAYNEQFF.

The chain has TRBV7-3 and TRBJ2-1; 9 nucleotides agree with TRBD1. Germline V lookup: CDR1 SGHTA, CDR2 FQGTGA. The V and J ends lost 0 bases and 6 bases, in that order; junction bases with no gene match: 6. CDR3 length: 16 residues. CDR3 DNA sequence: TGTGCCAGCAGCTTAACTCTCGGGACAGGGATCAATGAGCAGTTCTTC. It codes for CASSLTLGTGINEQFF.

This clone was observed once. The V call is TRBV7-2, the J call TRBJ2-5, with TRBD1 identical over 7 bases. Per the germline V gene, CDR1 is SGHTA and CDR2 is FQGNSA. With 1 base clipped from V and 3 bases from J, the junction kept 11 bases outside the gene matches. The CDR3 spans 17 residues. For the CDR3, the DNA is TGTGCCAGCAGCTTAGTCGGGACAGCACTCAATAAAGAGACCCAGTACTTC. Translating it yields CASSLVGTALNKETQYF.

This chain joins TRBV9 and TRBJ2-7; tentatively, D is TRBD2 (6 bases). Trimming took 0 bases from V and 4 from J, leaving 14 bases between them. The CDR3 contains 15 residues. Germline V lookup: CDR1 SGDLS, CDR2 YYNGEE. The CDR3 here is CASSVGAGTGYEQYF. CDR3 in DNA: TGTGCCAGCAGCGTAGGGGCGGGGACGGGGTACGAGCAGTACTTC.

The chain combines TRBV5-6 with TRBJ2-5; tentative D call: TRBD2 (6 bases). Trimming pared 4 bases from V and 3 bases from J, leaving 10 bases between. The CDR3 contains 13 residues. Germline V gives CDR1 SGHDT, CDR2 YYEEEE. The CDR3 bases are TGTGCCAGCAGCGGCGTAGCGGAAGAGACCCAGTACTTC. Amino acids: CASSGVAEETQYF. Full variable domain (outside the CDR3, taken from reference TRBV5-6 and TRBJ2-5): DAGVTQSPTHLIKTRGQQVTLRCSPKSGHDTVSWYQQALGQGPQFIFQYYEEEERQRGNFPDRFSGHQFPNYSSELNVNALLLGDSALYLCASSGVAEETQYFGPGTRLLVL.

Only a few counts were recorded for this clone. This rearrangement joins TRBV5-6 to TRBJ2-7; 10 bases line up with TRBD2. This CDR3 is built from 17 residues. Germline values: CDR1 SGHDT, CDR2 YYEEEE. J was trimmed by 4 bases and V by 1 base; bases with no gene match: 11. The chain's CDR3 is CASSLPTGTSDRYEQYF. As DNA, the CDR3 is TGTGCCAGCAGCTTGCCAACCGGGACTAGCGATAGGTACGAGCAGTACTTC.

V and J are TRBV19 and TRBJ1-5; D gene uncertain. There are 13 residues in the CDR3. The germline V and J ends were trimmed by 5 bases and 5 bases, with 10 bases remaining between them. Germline V lookup: CDR1 LNHDA, CDR2 SQIVND (reference sequence). CDR3 DNA: TGTGCCAGTAGTCATCGAGGAGATCAGCCCCAGCATTTT. Residues: CASSHRGDQPQHF.

The V and J genes are TRBV30 and TRBJ1-3; 10 bases agree with TRBD1. CDR3 length equals 15 residues. V was clipped by 6 bases and J by 7 bases; unmatched bases: 12. Germline loops: CDR1 GTSNPN, CDR2 SVGIG (reference sequence). Here the CDR3 DNA reads TGTGCCTGTCCCGGGACAGGGGATCGGCGGAACACCATATATTTT. It yields the protein CACPGTGDRRNTIYF.

The V and J genes are TRBV30 and TRBJ2-2; 7 bases line up with TRBD1. CDR1 GTSNPN and CDR2 SVGIG come from the germline V gene (reference sequence). V was clipped by 2 bases and J by 0 bases; unmatched bases: 3. The CDR3 runs 15 residues. CDR3 coding DNA: TGTGCCTGGAGTAAAGGGGGCGCGAACACCGGGGAGCTGTTTTTT. Translated: CAWSKGGANTGELFF.

This clone was seen at least ten times. The genes are TRBV9 and TRBJ2-1; possibly TRBD2 for D (5 bases). This CDR3 contains 14 residues. Trimming cost V 0 bases and J 5 bases, with 9 bases left between them. The germline V gene has CDR1 SGDLS and CDR2 YYNGEE. The DNA for the CDR3 is TGTGCCAGCAGCGTAGTTCCCGGGAACAATGAGCAGTTCTTC. Its translation: CASSVVPGNNEQFF.

CDR3 nucleotides: TGTGCCATCAGTGAACCGGGGACAGGGGTACCTGAAGCTTTCTTT. Translated: CAISEPGTGVPEAFF. The gene calls are TRBV10-3 and TRBJ1-1; the match to TRBD1 covers 10 bases. Trimming removed 3 bases from V and 6 bases from J; junction bases left unmatched: 7. Germline lookup yields CDR1 ENHRY and CDR2 SYGVKD. The CDR3 is made up of 15 amino acids.

The sample holds a few counts of this clone. The chain employs TRBV5-1 and TRBJ1-1, with TRBD1 matching 7 bases. The CDR3 length is 15 residues. Germline values: CDR1 SGHRS, CDR2 YFSETQ. V lost 4 bases and J lost 1; bases outside the gene matches: 7. The CDR3 sequence: CASSTRQGPNTEAFF. The CDR3 DNA follows: TGCGCCAGCAGCACCCGACAGGGACCGAACACTGAAGCTTTCTTT.

The V and J genes are TRBV9 and TRBJ2-1, with 7 positions matching TRBD1. This CDR3 has 15 residues. The germline V gene encodes CDR1 SGDLS and CDR2 YYNGEE. Germline trimming cut 3 bases from V and 7 bases from J; bases unmatched to any gene: 10. CDR3 DNA: TGTGCCAGCAGCGGCCGGACAGGCAAACGGAATGAGCAGTTCTTC. It specifies CASSGRTGKRNEQFF. The whole variable domain, remainder taken from reference TRBV9 and TRBJ2-1, is DSGVTQTPKHLITATGQRVTLRCSPRSGDLSVYWYQQSLDQGLQFLIQYYNGEERAKGNILERFSAQQFPDLHSELNLSSLELGDSALYFCASSGRTGKRNEQFFGPGTRLTVL.

This clone has just a few counts. The chain employs TRBV5-6 and TRBJ2-2; D may be TRBD1 (5 bases). Per germline, CDR1 SGHDT and CDR2 YYEEEE. The V end lost 2 bases, the J end lost 3 bases, and 11 bases lay between the germline ends. This CDR3 contains 15 residues. Here the CDR3 DNA reads TGTGCCAGCAGCTTCGGCAGGGCGGACACCGGGGAGCTGTTTTTT. It is translated as CASSFGRADTGELFF.

This clone showed up just a few times. The V gene is TRBV7-9, the J gene TRBJ2-7, with 7 bases aligning to TRBD1. V shed 0 bases, J shed 4 bases, and the junction held 0 bases outside the gene matches. The CDR3 runs 13 residues. Looked up from germline, CDR1 is SEHNR and CDR2 is FQNEAQ (reference sequence). The CDR3: CASSLATGYEQYF. CDR3 DNA: TGTGCCAGCAGCTTAGCGACAGGGTACGAGCAGTACTTC.

The chain's CDR3 is CSGYSGNTGELFF. The CDR3 bases are TGCAGCGGTTATAGCGGTAACACCGGGGAGCTGTTTTTT. The chain recombines TRBV29-1 with TRBJ2-2; a possible D gene is TRBD2 (6 bases). This CDR3 is built from 13 residues. Germline V gene lookup returns CDR1 SQVTM and CDR2 ANQGSEA. The V end was cut by 7 bases, the J end by 2 bases, with 11 bases between.

The genes are TRBV28 and TRBJ2-5; TRBD1 matches 9 bases. There are 15 residues in the CDR3. V lost 3 bases and J lost 4; bases outside the gene matches: 6. The V gene's germline CDR1 is MDHEN and CDR2 SYDVKM. CDR3 protein: CASSFQGQGRETQYF. CDR3 nucleotide sequence: TGTGCCAGCAGTTTTCAGGGACAGGGTCGAGAGACCCAGTACTTC.

The chain joins TRBV2 to TRBJ2-2; perhaps TRBD1 as D (6 bases). The CDR3 has 15 amino acids. Germline-derived CDR1 and CDR2 are SNHLY and FYNNEI. The germline V and J ends were trimmed by 4 bases and 0 bases, with 9 bases remaining between them. The CDR3 DNA reads TGTGCCAGCAGTGTACAGGGTTCGAACACCGGGGAGCTGTTTTTT. Translated: CASSVQGSNTGELFF. The complete variable domain, with remaining parts taken from reference TRBV2 and TRBJ2-2, reads EPEVTQTPSHQVTQMGQEVILRCVPISNHLYFYWYRQILGQKVEFLVSFYNNEISEKSEIFDDQFSVERPDGSNFTLKIRSTKLEDSAMYFCASSVQGSNTGELFFGEGSRLTVL.

As regards this clone: Mismatch with germline at one junction end may stem from a read error. In DNA, the CDR3 is TGTGCCAGTAGTCCCTCGGGACAGTCCTTTTCTGCGGCCAACGTCCTGACTTTC. Translated: CASSPSGQSFSAANVLTF. This sequence joins TRBV19 and TRBJ2-6; TRBD1 matches 7 bases. This CDR3 region has 18 residues. Germline V gene lookup returns CDR1 LNHDA and CDR2 SQIVND (reference sequence).